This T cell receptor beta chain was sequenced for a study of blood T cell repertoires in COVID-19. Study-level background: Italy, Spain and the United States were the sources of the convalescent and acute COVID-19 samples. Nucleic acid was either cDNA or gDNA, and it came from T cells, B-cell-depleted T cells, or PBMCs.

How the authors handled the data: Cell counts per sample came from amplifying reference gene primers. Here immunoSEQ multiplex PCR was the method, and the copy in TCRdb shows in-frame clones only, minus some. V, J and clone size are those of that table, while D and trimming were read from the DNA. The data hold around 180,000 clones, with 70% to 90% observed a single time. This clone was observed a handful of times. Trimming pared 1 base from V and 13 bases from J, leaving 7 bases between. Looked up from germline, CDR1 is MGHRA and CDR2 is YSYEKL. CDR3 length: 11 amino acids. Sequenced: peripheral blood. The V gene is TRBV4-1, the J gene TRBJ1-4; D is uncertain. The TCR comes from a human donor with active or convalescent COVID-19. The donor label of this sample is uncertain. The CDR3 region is CASSQAGRLFF. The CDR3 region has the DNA TGCGCCAGCAGCCAAGCCGGGAGACTGTTTTTT.